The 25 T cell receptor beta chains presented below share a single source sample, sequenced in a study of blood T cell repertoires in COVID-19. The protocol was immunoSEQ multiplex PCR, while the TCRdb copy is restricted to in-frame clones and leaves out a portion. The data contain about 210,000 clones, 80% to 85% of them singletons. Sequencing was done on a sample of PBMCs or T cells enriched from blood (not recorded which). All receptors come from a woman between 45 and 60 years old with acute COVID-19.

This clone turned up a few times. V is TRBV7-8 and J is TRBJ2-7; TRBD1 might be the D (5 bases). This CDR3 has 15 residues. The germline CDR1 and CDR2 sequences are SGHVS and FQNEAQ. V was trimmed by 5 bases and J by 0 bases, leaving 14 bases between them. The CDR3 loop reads CASSHGAESSYEQYF. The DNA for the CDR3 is TGTGCCAGCAGCCATGGGGCAGAGAGCTCCTACGAGCAGTACTTC. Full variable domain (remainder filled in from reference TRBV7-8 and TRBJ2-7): GAGVSQSPRYKVAKRGQDVALRCDPISGHVSLFWYQQALGQGPEFLTYFQNEAQLDKSGLPSDRFFAERPEGSVSTLKIQRTQQEDSAVYLCASSHGAESSYEQYFGPGTRLTVT.

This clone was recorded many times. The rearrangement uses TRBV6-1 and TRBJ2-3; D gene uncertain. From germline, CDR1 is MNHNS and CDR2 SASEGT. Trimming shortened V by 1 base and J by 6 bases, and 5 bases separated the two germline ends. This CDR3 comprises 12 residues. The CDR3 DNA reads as TGTGCCAGCAGTGAAGTCGGGGATACGCAGTATTTT. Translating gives CASSEVGDTQYF.

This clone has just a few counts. CDR3 loop: CASSDPRLAAYEQYF. CDR3 bases: TGCGCCAGCAGTGATCCTAGACTAGCGGCCTACGAGCAGTACTTC. The genes are TRBV10-2 and TRBJ2-7, with 9 bases aligning to TRBD2. Germline loops: CDR1 WSHSY, CDR2 SAAADI. The V segment lost 3 bases and the J segment 2 bases; nucleotides outside the gene matches: 5. The CDR3 has 15 amino acids.

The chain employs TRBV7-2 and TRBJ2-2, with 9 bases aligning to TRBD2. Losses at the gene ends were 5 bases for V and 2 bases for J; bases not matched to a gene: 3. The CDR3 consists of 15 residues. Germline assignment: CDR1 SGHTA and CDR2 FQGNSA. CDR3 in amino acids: CASSPSGINTGELFF. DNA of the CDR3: TGTGCCAGCAGCCCTAGCGGGATCAACACCGGGGAGCTGTTTTTT.

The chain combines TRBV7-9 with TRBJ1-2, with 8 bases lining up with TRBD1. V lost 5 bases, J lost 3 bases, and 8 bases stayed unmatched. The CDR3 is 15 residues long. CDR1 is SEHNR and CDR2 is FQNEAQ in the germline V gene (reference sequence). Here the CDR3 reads CASSSRGRDDYGYTF. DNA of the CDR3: TGTGCCAGCAGCAGCAGGGGGCGGGATGACTATGGCTACACCTTC. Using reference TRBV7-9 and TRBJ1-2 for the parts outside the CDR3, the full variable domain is DTGVSQNPRHKITKRGQNVTFRCDPISEHNRLYWYRQTLGQGPEFLTYFQNEAQLEKSRLLSDRFSAERPKGSFSTLEIQRTEQGDSAMYLCASSSRGRDDYGYTFGSGTRLTVV.

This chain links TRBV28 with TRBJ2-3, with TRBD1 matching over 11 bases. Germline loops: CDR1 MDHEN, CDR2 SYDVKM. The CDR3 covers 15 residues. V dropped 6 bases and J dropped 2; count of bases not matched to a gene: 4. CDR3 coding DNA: TGTGCCAGCAGGGGGACAGGGGGTAACACAGATACGCAGTATTTT. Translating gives CASRGTGGNTDTQYF.

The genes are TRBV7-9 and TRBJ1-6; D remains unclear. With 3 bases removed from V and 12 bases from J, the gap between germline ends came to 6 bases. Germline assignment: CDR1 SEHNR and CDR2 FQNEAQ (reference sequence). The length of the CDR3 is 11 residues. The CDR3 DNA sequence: TGTGCCAGCAGCTTGGCAGAACCCCTCCACTTT. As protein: CASSLAEPLHF.

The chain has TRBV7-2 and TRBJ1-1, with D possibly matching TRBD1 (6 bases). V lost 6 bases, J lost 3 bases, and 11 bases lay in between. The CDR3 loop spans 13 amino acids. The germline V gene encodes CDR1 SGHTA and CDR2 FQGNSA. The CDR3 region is CASRYQGYTEAFF. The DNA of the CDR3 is TGTGCCAGCAGGTATCAGGGGTACACTGAAGCTTTCTTT.

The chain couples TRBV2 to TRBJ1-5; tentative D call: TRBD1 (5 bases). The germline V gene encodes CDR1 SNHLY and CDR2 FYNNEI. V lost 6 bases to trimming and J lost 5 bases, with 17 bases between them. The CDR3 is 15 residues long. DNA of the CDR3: TGTGCCAGCAGGGCACAGGAATCAGACTATCAGCCCCAGCATTTT. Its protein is CASRAQESDYQPQHF.

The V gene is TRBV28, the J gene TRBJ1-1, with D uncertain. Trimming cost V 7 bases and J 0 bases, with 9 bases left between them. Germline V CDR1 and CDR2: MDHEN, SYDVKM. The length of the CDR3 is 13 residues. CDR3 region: CASKVLVNTEAFF. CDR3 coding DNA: TGTGCCAGCAAAGTACTTGTGAACACTGAAGCTTTCTTT.

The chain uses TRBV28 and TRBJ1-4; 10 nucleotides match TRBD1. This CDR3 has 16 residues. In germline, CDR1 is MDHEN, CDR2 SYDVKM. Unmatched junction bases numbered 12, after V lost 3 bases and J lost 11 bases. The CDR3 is CASSFLGGTGAWKLFF. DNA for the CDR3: TGTGCCAGCAGTTTTCTGGGCGGGACAGGGGCTTGGAAACTGTTTTTT. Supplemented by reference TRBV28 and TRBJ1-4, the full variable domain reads DVKVTQSSRYLVKRTGEKVFLECVQDMDHENMFWYRQDPGLGLRLIYFSYDVKMKEKGDIPEGYSVSREKKERFSLILESASTNQTSMYLCASSFLGGTGAWKLFFGSGTQLSVL.

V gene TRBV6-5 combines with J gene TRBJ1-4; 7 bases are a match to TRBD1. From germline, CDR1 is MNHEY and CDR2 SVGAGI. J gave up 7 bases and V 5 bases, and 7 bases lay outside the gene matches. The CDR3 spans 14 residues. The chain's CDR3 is CASSPGTVLEKLFF. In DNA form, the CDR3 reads TGTGCCAGCAGTCCGGGGACAGTTCTTGAAAAACTGTTTTTT.

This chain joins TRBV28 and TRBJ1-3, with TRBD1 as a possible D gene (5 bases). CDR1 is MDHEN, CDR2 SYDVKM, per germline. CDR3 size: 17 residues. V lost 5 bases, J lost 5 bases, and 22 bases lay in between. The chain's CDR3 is CASSARTGSRRRNTIYF. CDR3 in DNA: TGTGCCAGCAGTGCACGAACAGGTTCCCGCAGGAGAAACACCATATATTTT.

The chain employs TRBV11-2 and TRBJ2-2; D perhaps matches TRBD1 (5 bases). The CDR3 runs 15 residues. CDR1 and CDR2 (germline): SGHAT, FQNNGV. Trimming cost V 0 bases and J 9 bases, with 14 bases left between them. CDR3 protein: CASSLEGPWARELFF. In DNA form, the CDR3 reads TGTGCCAGCAGCTTAGAGGGGCCCTGGGCCCGGGAGCTGTTTTTT. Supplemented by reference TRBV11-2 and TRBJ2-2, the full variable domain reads EAGVAQSPRYKIIEKRQSVAFWCNPISGHATLYWYQQILGQGPKLLIQFQNNGVVDDSQLPKDRFSAERLKGVDSTLKIQPAKLEDSAVYLCASSLEGPWARELFFGEGSRLTVL.

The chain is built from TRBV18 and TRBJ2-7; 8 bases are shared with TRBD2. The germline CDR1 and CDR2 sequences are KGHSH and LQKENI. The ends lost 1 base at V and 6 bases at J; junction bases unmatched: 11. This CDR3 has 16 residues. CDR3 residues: CASSPRLGSGEIEQYF. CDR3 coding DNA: TGTGCCAGCTCACCACGCCTGGGTAGCGGGGAGATCGAGCAGTACTTC.

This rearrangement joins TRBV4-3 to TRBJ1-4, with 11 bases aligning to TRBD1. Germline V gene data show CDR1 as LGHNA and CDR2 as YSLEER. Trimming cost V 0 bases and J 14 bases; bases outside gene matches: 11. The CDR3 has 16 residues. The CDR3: CASSQDFRDRGGRLFF. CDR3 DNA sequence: TGCGCCAGCAGCCAAGATTTTCGGGACAGGGGGGGTAGGCTGTTTTTT.

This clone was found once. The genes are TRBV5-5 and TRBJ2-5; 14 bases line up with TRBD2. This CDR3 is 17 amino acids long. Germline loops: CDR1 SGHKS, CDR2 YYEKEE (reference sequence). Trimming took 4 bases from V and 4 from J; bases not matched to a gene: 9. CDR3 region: CASSLGLAGARVETQYF. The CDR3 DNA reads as TGTGCCAGCAGCCTGGGACTAGCGGGAGCTCGTGTAGAGACCCAGTACTTC.

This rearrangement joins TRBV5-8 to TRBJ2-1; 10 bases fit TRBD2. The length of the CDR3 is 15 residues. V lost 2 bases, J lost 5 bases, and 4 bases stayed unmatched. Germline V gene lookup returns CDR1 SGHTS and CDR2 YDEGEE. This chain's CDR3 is CASSFERGGNNEQFF. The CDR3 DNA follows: TGTGCCAGCAGCTTCGAGCGGGGGGGAAACAATGAGCAGTTCTTC. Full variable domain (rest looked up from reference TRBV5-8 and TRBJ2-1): EAGVTQSPTHLIKTRGQQATLRCSPISGHTSVYWYQQALGLGLQFLLWYDEGEERNRGNFPPRFSGRQFPNYSSELNVNALELEDSALYLCASSFERGGNNEQFFGPGTRLTVL.

Here the CDR3 reads CASRDRKNTGELFF. CDR3 nucleotide sequence: TGTGCCAGCAGGGACAGAAAGAACACCGGGGAGCTGTTTTTT. The chain joins TRBV2 to TRBJ2-2; TRBD1 might be the D (6 bases). Germline lookup yields CDR1 SNHLY and CDR2 FYNNEI. This CDR3 spans 14 amino acids. The V end was cut by 6 bases, the J end by 1 base, with 9 bases between. Drawing the rest from reference TRBV2 and TRBJ2-2, the complete variable domain is EPEVTQTPSHQVTQMGQEVILRCVPISNHLYFYWYRQILGQKVEFLVSFYNNEISEKSEIFDDQFSVERPDGSNFTLKIRSTKLEDSAMYFCASRDRKNTGELFFGEGSRLTVL.

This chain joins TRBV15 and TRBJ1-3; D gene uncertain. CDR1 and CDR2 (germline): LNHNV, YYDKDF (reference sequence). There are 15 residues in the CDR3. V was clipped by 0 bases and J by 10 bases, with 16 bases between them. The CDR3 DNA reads TGTGCCACCAGCAGAGATTCGACAAGTCCGTGGACCATATATTTT. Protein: CATSRDSTSPWTIYF. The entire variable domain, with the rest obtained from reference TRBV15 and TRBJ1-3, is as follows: DAMVIQNPRYQVTQFGKPVTLSCSQTLNHNVMYWYQQKSSQAPKLLFHYYDKDFNNEADTPDNFQSRRPNTSFCFLDIRSPGLGDTAMYLCATSRDSTSPWTIYFGEGSWLTVV.

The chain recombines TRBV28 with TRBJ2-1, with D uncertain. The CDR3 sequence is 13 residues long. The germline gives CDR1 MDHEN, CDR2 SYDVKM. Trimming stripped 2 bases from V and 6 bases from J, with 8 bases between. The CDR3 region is CASSLPGFNEQFF. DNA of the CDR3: TGTGCCAGCAGTTTACCGGGTTTCAATGAGCAGTTCTTC.

CDR3 protein: CAGGSPSYNEQFF. CDR3 nucleotides: TGTGCGGGGGGGAGCCCCTCCTACAATGAGCAGTTCTTC. The rearrangement joins TRBV28 to TRBJ2-1; 7 nucleotides agree with TRBD2. The CDR3 loop spans 13 amino acids. Germline lookup yields CDR1 MDHEN and CDR2 SYDVKM.

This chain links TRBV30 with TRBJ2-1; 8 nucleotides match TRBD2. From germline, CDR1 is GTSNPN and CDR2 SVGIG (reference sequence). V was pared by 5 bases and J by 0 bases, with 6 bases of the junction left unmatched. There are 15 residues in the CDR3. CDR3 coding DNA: TGTGCCTGGGATAGCGGGATGAGCTCCTACAATGAGCAGTTCTTC. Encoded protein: CAWDSGMSSYNEQFF.

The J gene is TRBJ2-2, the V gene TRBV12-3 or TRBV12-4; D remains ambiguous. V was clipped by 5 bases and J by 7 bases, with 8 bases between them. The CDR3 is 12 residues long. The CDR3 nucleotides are TGTGCCAGCAGTCCCCCCAACGGGGAGCTGTTTTTT. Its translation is CASSPPNGELFF.

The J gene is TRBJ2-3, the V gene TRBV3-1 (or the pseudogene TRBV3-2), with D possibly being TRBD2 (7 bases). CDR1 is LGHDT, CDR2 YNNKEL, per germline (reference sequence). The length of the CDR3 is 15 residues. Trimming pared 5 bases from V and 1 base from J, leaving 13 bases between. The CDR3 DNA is TGTGCCAGCAGCTTCCGGGGGGCGGGCACAGATACGCAGTATTTT. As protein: CASSFRGAGTDTQYF.